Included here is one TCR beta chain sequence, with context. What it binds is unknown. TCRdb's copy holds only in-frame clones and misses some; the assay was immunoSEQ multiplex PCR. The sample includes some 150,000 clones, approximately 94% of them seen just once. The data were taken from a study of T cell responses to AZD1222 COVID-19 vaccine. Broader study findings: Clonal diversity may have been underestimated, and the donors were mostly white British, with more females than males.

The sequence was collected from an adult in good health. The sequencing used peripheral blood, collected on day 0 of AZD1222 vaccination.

This CDR3 is CASRFRVNDGYTF. The CDR3 nucleotides are TGTGCCAGCAGATTCAGGGTAAACGATGGCTACACCTTC. The chain joins TRBV27 to TRBJ1-2; D may be TRBD1 (5 bases). This CDR3 has 13 residues. V gave up 6 bases and J gave up 6 bases, with 14 bases separating them. Germline V gene data show CDR1 as MNHEY and CDR2 as SMNVEV (reference sequence).